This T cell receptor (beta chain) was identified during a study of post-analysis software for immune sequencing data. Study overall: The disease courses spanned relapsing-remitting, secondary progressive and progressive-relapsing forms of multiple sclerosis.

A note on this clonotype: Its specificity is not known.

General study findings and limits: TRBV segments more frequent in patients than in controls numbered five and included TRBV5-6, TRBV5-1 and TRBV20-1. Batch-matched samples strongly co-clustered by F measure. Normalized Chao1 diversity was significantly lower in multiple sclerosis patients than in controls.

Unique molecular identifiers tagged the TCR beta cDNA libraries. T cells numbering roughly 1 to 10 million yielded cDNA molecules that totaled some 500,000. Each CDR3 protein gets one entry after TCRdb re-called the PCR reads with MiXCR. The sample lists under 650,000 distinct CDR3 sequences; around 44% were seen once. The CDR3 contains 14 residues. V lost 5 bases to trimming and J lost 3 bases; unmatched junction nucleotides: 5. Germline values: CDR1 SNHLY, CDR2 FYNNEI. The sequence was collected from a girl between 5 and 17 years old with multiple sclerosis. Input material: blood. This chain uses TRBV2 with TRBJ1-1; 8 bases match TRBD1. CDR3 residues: CASSYGQGYTEAFF. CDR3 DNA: TGTGCCAGCAGTTACGGACAGGGATACACTGAAGCTTTCTTT.